What follows describes a single TCR beta chain. Libraries were prepared by immunoSEQ multiplex PCR; TCRdb keeps only in-frame clonotypes and omits some of them. The repertoire holds 70,000 to 100,000 clones, with around 84% as singletons. This specimen comes from a study of blood T cell repertoires in COVID-19. Whole-study context: The cDNA or gDNA used as material had been derived from T cells, B-cell-depleted T cells, or PBMCs.

The TCR originated in a human donor in a cohort sampled during active COVID-19. The sequencing sample was made of peripheral blood.

CDR3: CASRDGQILTGELFF. The CDR3 DNA reads TGTGCCAGCAGGGACGGACAGATCCTCACCGGGGAGCTGTTTTTT. V is TRBV3-1 (or the pseudogene TRBV3-2) and J is TRBJ2-2; D possibly corresponds to TRBD1 (6 bases). V dropped 6 bases and J dropped 4 bases, with 15 bases sitting between them. The CDR3 is 15 amino acids. Germline V lookup: CDR1 LGHDT, CDR2 YNNKEL (reference sequence).